The text below deals with one T cell receptor beta chain. The antigen is not known. This sample is part of a study of T cell responses to AZD1222 COVID-19 vaccine. Study-wide points: Repertoires were collected only later (after the peak T cell response had occurred).

Sequenced by immunoSEQ multiplex PCR; TCRdb stores in-frame clones only, minus some. Of roughly 80,000 clones in the sample, roughly nine tenths were seen once. This CDR3 region has 15 residues. Germline V gene lookup returns CDR1 SGHKS and CDR2 YYEKEE (reference sequence). V shed 0 bases and J shed 4 bases, with 12 bases lying between them. The input for sequencing was peripheral blood, taken 28 days after the second AZD1222 dose. The clonotype was recovered from an adult who received the AZD1222 COVID-19 vaccine. The chain employs TRBV5-5 and TRBJ2-3; D might be TRBD2 (7 bases). The CDR3 is CASSLVGGAADTQYF. The CDR3 nucleotides read TGTGCCAGCAGCTTGGTTGGGGGGGCTGCAGATACGCAGTATTTT.